Below are 26 T cell receptor beta chains sequenced from a single sample in a study of cytomegalovirus exposure and HLA in healthy donors. The PCR used 60 Vbeta and 13 Jbeta primers. Clones were read by immunoSEQ multiplex PCR, and TCRdb kept only the in-frame ones, dropping some. The table shows 65,000 to 80,000 clones, with roughly 72% occurring only once. Sequencing was carried out using PBMCs. The receptors were sampled from a man aged 35-49 years in good health and CMV-seropositive.

This chain joins TRBV18 and TRBJ1-1; 8 bases fit TRBD1. With V trimmed by 6 bases and J by 1 base, 4 bases remained unmatched. This CDR3 is 14 amino acids long. Germline V lookup: CDR1 KGHSH, CDR2 LQKENI. In DNA form, the CDR3 reads TGTGCCAGCTCGCCGGACAGGGAGAACACTGAAGCTTTCTTT. Amino acids: CASSPDRENTEAFF.

This chain uses TRBV10-2 with TRBJ2-7, with D maybe TRBD2 (6 bases). Looked up from germline, CDR1 is WSHSY and CDR2 is SAAADI. Trimming took off 11 bases at V and 0 bases at J, with 17 bases between the two ends. The CDR3 extends over 14 amino acids. The CDR3 sequence is CASSEASVSYEQYF. CDR3 DNA: TGCGCCTCCTCCGAGGCTAGCGTCTCCTACGAGCAGTACTTC.

This chain links TRBV6-5 with TRBJ2-3; TRBD1 aligns across 10 bases. The V gene's germline CDR1 is MNHEY and CDR2 SVGAGI. Germline trimming cut 11 bases from V and 3 bases from J; bases unmatched to any gene: 8. This CDR3 spans 14 amino acids. CDR3 nucleotides: TGTGCCGTCGGGGACAGGGGAAGAACAGATACGCAGTATTTT. Translation gives CAVGDRGRTDTQYF.

This clone came up a few times. The chain recombines TRBV2 with TRBJ1-4; 7 nucleotides align to TRBD1. The CDR3 length is 14 residues. J lost 4 bases, V lost 6 bases, and 5 bases had no gene match. Germline lookup yields CDR1 SNHLY and CDR2 FYNNEI. In nucleotides, the CDR3 is TGTGCCAGCAGACCGGACAGGTTTAATGAAAAACTGTTTTTT. Its protein product is CASRPDRFNEKLFF. The full variable domain, completed using reference TRBV2 and TRBJ1-4, is EPEVTQTPSHQVTQMGQEVILRCVPISNHLYFYWYRQILGQKVEFLVSFYNNEISEKSEIFDDQFSVERPDGSNFTLKIRSTKLEDSAMYFCASRPDRFNEKLFFGSGTQLSVL.

The chain couples TRBV29-1 to TRBJ2-1; D gene ambiguous. Trimming stripped 4 bases from V and 0 bases from J, with 10 bases between. This CDR3 spans 14 amino acids. Germline CDR1 is SQVTM and CDR2 is ANQGSEA. Here the CDR3 reads CSVVKWSSYNEQFF. The CDR3 DNA reads as TGCAGCGTTGTGAAGTGGAGCTCCTACAATGAGCAGTTCTTC.

This chain joins TRBV4-2 and TRBJ2-7, with 13 bases that match TRBD2. J gave up 5 bases and V 4 bases, and 8 bases lay outside the gene matches. Germline-derived CDR1 and CDR2 are LGHNA and YNFKEQ. The CDR3 spans 16 residues. The CDR3 loop reads CASSRRLAGGGNEQYF. CDR3 coding DNA: TGTGCCAGCAGCCGCCGACTAGCGGGAGGTGGAAACGAGCAGTACTTC.

The table lists this clone with a few counts. V and J are TRBV28 and TRBJ1-1; maybe TRBD1 (6 bases). The CDR3 covers 13 residues. Germline V lookup: CDR1 MDHEN, CDR2 SYDVKM. Trimming stripped 5 bases from V and 10 bases from J, with 17 bases between. DNA for the CDR3: TGTGCCAGCAGTCCAATTAACAGGGAAAGAGCTTTCTTT. Translated: CASSPINRERAFF.

The table lists this clone with a few counts. The chain joins TRBV29-1 to TRBJ2-5, with D maybe TRBD1 (5 bases). The germline V gene encodes CDR1 SQVTM and CDR2 ANQGSEA. The CDR3 extends over 12 amino acids. With 6 bases removed from V and 5 bases from J, the gap between germline ends came to 13 bases. The CDR3 loop reads CSVLQDPETQYF. CDR3 in DNA: TGCAGCGTCCTACAGGATCCGGAGACCCAGTACTTC.

J is TRBJ2-7 and V is TRBV14, with TRBD1 identical over 10 bases. Germline CDR1 and CDR2: SGHDN and FVKESK. The V and J ends lost 9 bases and 3 bases, in that order; junction bases with no gene match: 20. The CDR3 runs 18 residues. Written as DNA, the CDR3 is TGTGCCAGGACTGGCCGACAGGGGGCCGATCTAACGGGCTACGAGCAGTACTTC. Amino acid sequence: CARTGRQGADLTGYEQYF. The full variable domain, rest sourced from reference TRBV14 and TRBJ2-7, is EAGVTQFPSHSVIEKGQTVTLRCDPISGHDNLYWYRRVMGKEIKFLLHFVKESKQDESGMPNNRFLAERTGGTYSTLKVQPAELEDSGVYFCARTGRQGADLTGYEQYFGPGTRLTVT.

The chain links TRBV10-3 to TRBJ2-6; TRBD1 matches at 9 bases. The junction had 10 bases not matched to a gene; V was cut back by 6 bases and J by 4 bases. The CDR3 contains 17 residues. CDR1 is ENHRY and CDR2 is SYGVKD in the germline V gene. CDR3 nucleotide sequence: TGTGCCATCAGCCCCGGGACAGGGTACGGCGGGGCCAACGTCCTGACTTTC. Encoded protein: CAISPGTGYGGANVLTF.

V usage is TRBV6-5 and J usage is TRBJ1-2; 10 bases fit TRBD1. The germline V gene encodes CDR1 MNHEY and CDR2 SVGAGI. Trimming removed 6 bases from V and 1 base from J; junction bases left unmatched: 5. This CDR3 spans 15 amino acids. CDR3 region: CASRPDRGRNYGYTF. In DNA form, the CDR3 reads TGTGCCAGCAGACCCGACAGGGGGCGTAACTATGGCTACACCTTC.

This clone was seen a few times. The chain carries TRBV28 and TRBJ1-1; D unclear. V lost 8 bases and J lost 5, with 9 bases in between. Germline V gene lookup returns CDR1 MDHEN and CDR2 SYDVKM. This CDR3 region has 11 residues. The CDR3 nucleotides are TGTGCCAGCCCTTCACGGACTGAAGCTTTCTTT. Protein product: CASPSRTEAFF.

J is TRBJ1-1 and V is TRBV7-3; TRBD1 aligns across 8 bases. CDR1 is SGHTA, CDR2 FQGTGA, per germline. This CDR3 is 15 amino acids long. V trimming: 3 bases; J trimming: 5 bases; junction bases outside the gene matches: 8. In nucleotides, the CDR3 is TGTGCCAGCAGCTTTGGACAGGGCTTGTCTACTGAAGCTTTCTTT. Translated: CASSFGQGLSTEAFF.

The rearrangement links TRBV18 to TRBJ2-5; D possibly corresponds to TRBD1 (5 bases). The J call may be faulty, since TRBJ2-7 better matches the DNA end. Germline CDR1 and CDR2: KGHSH and LQKENI. The CDR3 is 13 amino acids. The CDR3 sequence is CASSPSRAHEQYF. The DNA of the CDR3 is TGTGCCAGCTCACCTTCCAGGGCCCACGAGCAGTACTTC.

The sample holds a few counts of this clone. The chain employs TRBV6-1 and TRBJ2-7; possible D gene TRBD1, 7 bases. With 7 bases removed from V and 5 bases from J, the gap between germline ends came to 18 bases. The CDR3 contains 14 residues. Germline CDR1 and CDR2: MNHNS and SASEGT. CDR3 sequence (DNA): TGTGCCAGCACGCGGGACAGAACAACCAACGAGCAGTACTTC. This codes for CASTRDRTTNEQYF.

The gene calls are TRBV28 and TRBJ2-7; weak D call: TRBD1 (5 bases). The ends were cut back, 4 bases at V and 1 base at J, with 5 bases in the middle. CDR1 MDHEN and CDR2 SYDVKM come from the germline V gene. This CDR3 has 12 residues. The CDR3, as DNA: TGTGCCAGCAGTTCAGGGTCCTACGAGCAGTACTTC. This gives the protein CASSSGSYEQYF.

In its sample, this clone was seen once. The rearrangement links TRBV28 to TRBJ2-7, with D possibly TRBD2 on 6 matching bases. The CDR3 is 14 amino acids. The germline V gene encodes CDR1 MDHEN and CDR2 SYDVKM. V was shortened by 5 bases and J by 3 bases, with 14 bases between the two germline ends. The CDR3 protein is CASSPTGSIYEQYF. In DNA form, the CDR3 reads TGTGCCAGCAGTCCGACCGGGAGTATCTACGAGCAGTACTTC.

CDR3 residues: CASSLTGGYEQYF. The CDR3 region has the DNA TGTGCCAGCAGTTTGACAGGGGGCTACGAGCAGTACTTC. This sequence joins TRBV27 and TRBJ2-7, with 9 bases aligning to TRBD1. Looked up from germline, CDR1 is MNHEY and CDR2 is SMNVEV (reference sequence). The V gene end was trimmed by 3 bases and the J gene end by 3 bases; junction bases not matched to a gene: 0. CDR3 length: 13 residues.

The sample holds a few counts of this clone. The genes are TRBV5-5 and TRBJ1-1; 7 nucleotides align to TRBD1. CDR3 length equals 14 residues. The V segment lost 4 bases and the J segment 4 bases; nucleotides outside the gene matches: 7. Per the germline V gene, CDR1 is SGHKS and CDR2 is YYEKEE (reference sequence). CDR3 region: CASSTEGARTEAFF. DNA for the CDR3: TGTGCCAGCAGCACTGAGGGGGCGCGCACTGAAGCTTTCTTT.

The J gene is TRBJ2-5, the V gene TRBV5-4, with TRBD2 matching 7 bases. The germline gives CDR1 SGHNT, CDR2 YYREEE (reference sequence). V dropped 0 bases and J dropped 7; count of bases not matched to a gene: 12. The CDR3 consists of 16 residues. For the CDR3, the DNA is TGTGCCAGCAGCTTGGGGGTGGGAGGGGAGAAGCCGACCCAGTACTTC. It specifies CASSLGVGGEKPTQYF.

The J gene is TRBJ1-1, the V gene TRBV2; no clear D. V lost 4 bases and J 5 bases, leaving 14 bases between the germline ends. The CDR3 consists of 14 residues. Germline loops: CDR1 SNHLY, CDR2 FYNNEI. Here the CDR3 DNA reads TGTGCCAGCAGTGGAATGGTGGGCTATACTGAAGCTTTCTTT. Its translation: CASSGMVGYTEAFF. Full variable domain (missing parts from reference TRBV2 and TRBJ1-1): EPEVTQTPSHQVTQMGQEVILRCVPISNHLYFYWYRQILGQKVEFLVSFYNNEISEKSEIFDDQFSVERPDGSNFTLKIRSTKLEDSAMYFCASSGMVGYTEAFFGQGTRLTVV.

The chain recombines TRBV21-1 with TRBJ2-1; no DNA check was done on the table's D call, TRBD2. TRBV21-1 is an annotated pseudogene. This CDR3 is 16 amino acids long. Written as DNA, the CDR3 is TGTGCCAGCAGCAAAGCAGAGGTGATACGGGGTGATGAGCAGTTCTTC. This sequence encodes CASSKAEVIRGDEQFF.

The rearrangement joins TRBV15 to TRBJ1-5; D is uncertain. Germline CDR1 is LNHNV and CDR2 is YYDKDF (reference sequence). CDR3 length: 15 residues. Trimming removed 1 base from V and 1 base from J, with 8 bases in between. The CDR3 region is CATSRVEGSNQPQHF. The CDR3 region has the DNA TGTGCCACCAGCAGAGTGGAGGGCAGCAATCAGCCCCAGCATTTT.

This clone appeared once. The rearrangement links TRBV7-2 to TRBJ1-1; D unclear. The CDR3 loop spans 13 amino acids. Trimming removed 5 bases from V and 0 bases from J, with 7 bases in between. Looked up from germline, CDR1 is SGHTA and CDR2 is FQGNSA. The CDR3 sequence: CASSPAVNTEAFF. CDR3 coding DNA: TGTGCCAGCAGCCCTGCAGTGAACACTGAAGCTTTCTTT.

V and J are TRBV2 and TRBJ2-1, with 9 bases fitting TRBD1. In germline, CDR1 is SNHLY, CDR2 FYNNEI. The junction had 11 bases not matched to a gene; V was cut back by 8 bases and J by 3 bases. The CDR3 runs 16 residues. In DNA form, the CDR3 reads TGTGCCAGCGATCTCCTGGGACAGGGTAGCTACAATGAGCAGTTCTTC. Translating it yields CASDLLGQGSYNEQFF.

The chain combines TRBV19 with TRBJ2-2, with 8 bases identical to TRBD2. The CDR3 has 16 residues. V dropped 5 bases and J dropped 8; count of bases not matched to a gene: 13. Germline loops: CDR1 LNHDA, CDR2 SQIVND (reference sequence). In nucleotides, the CDR3 is TGTGCCAGTAGTCCGACGGTCGGGGGGGCTCAGGGGGAGCTGTTTTTT. Translated, it gives CASSPTVGGAQGELFF.